This TCR beta chain was identified during a study of vaccination and CD4 T cells after COVID-19. Study in general: Post-COVID sampling occurred a median approximately 100 days after diagnosis (range 35 to 161). The interval from dose two to post-vaccine sampling had a median of approximately 70 days, and it ranged from 14 to 241. Whole-study results and caveats: No early post-infection timepoints were studied, and convalescent patients studied were relatively few.

The Oncomine TCR Beta short-read assay was applied to DNA of cultured CD4+ T cells. Someone extracted genomic DNA from cultured CD4+ T cells. Each CDR3 protein gets one entry after TCRdb re-called the PCR reads with MiXCR. The sample comprises approximately 9,600 distinct CDR3 sequences, about 43% of which are singletons, and roughly a sixth rests with the top ten. V lost 0 bases to trimming and J lost 7 bases; unmatched junction nucleotides: 8. There are 15 residues in the CDR3. Germline CDR1 is SGHNT and CDR2 is YYREEE (reference sequence). The treatment here: approximately nine-day PBMC culture with coronavirus spike peptide pools or control peptides (ViraFEST assay). Prior to the COVID-19 pandemic (2011-2018), the unexposed donor's CD4+ T cells were collected. Remarks on this clonotype: What it recognizes is unknown.

This TCR derives from a human donor in good health. The sample comprised CD4+ T cells from blood, cultured in vitro. The rearrangement uses TRBV5-4 and TRBJ2-7; 9 bases are shared with TRBD2. CDR3 bases: TGTGCCAGCAGCTTGGGGGCTAGCGGGGTTGGGGAGCAGTACTTC. Translated: CASSLGASGVGEQYF.